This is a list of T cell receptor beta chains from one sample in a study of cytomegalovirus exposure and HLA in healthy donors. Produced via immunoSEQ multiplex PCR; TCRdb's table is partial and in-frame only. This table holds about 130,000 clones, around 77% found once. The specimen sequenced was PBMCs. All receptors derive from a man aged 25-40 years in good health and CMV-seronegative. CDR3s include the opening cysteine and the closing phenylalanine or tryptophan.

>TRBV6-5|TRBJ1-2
CASSYSIGGNTYGYTF
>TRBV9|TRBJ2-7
CASSADVGSSYEQYF
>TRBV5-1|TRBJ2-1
CASSPVGTSVYNEQFF
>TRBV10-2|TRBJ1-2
CARTDGINYGYTF
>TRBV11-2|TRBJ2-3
CASSSLTKSTDTQYF
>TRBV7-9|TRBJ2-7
CASSLISAYEQYF
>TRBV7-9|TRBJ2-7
CASSSWTGKSYEQYF
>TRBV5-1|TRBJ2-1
CASSSQGREQFF
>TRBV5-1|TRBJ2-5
CASRLRGTQYF
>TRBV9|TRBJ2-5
CASSGAGGASGTQYF
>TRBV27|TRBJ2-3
CASSLDRVPDTQYF
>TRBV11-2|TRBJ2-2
CASSQLAGTNTGELFF
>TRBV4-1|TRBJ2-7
CASSQGGLAGGVSYEQYF
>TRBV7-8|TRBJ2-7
CASSLQGTGEYEQYF
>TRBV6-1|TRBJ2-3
CASSPGTASTDTQYF
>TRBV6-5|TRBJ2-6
CASSYKGKGGANVLTF
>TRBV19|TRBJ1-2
CASSRWDSIISGYTF
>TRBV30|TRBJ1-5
CAWTGAPNQPQHF
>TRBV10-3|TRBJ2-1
CAISERGLAAYNEQFF
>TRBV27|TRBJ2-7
CAIGTDYYGEQYF
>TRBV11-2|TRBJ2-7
CASSPRKGLAGAYEQYF
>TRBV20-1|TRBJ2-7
CSARGLYEQYF
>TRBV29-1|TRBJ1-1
CSVGTGYQNTEAFF
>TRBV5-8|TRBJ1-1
CASTPEGVGTEAFF
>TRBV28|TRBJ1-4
CASISNEKLFF
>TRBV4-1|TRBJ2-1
CASSQTSGHNEQFF
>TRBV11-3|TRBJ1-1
CASSPGQGRYTEAFF
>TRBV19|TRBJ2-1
CASSIIQTGGNEQFF
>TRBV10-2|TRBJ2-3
CASSDSGSTDTQYF
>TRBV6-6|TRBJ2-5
CASSYSRDSPQETQYF
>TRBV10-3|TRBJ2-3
CAISGIAGGGATDTQYF
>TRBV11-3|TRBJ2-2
CASSLHGSVSGGELFF
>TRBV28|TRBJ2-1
CASRVGGLASYNEQFF
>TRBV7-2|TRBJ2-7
CASSRTGGVFEQYF
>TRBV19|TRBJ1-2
CASSPQGGVYGYTF
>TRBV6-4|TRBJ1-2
CASRSSRF
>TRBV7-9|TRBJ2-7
CASSLYPEGGTGSYEQYF
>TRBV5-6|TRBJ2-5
CASSLGSSGVGETQYF
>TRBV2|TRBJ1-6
CASSDEEQPLHF
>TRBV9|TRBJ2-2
CASSVGLAGVSGELFF